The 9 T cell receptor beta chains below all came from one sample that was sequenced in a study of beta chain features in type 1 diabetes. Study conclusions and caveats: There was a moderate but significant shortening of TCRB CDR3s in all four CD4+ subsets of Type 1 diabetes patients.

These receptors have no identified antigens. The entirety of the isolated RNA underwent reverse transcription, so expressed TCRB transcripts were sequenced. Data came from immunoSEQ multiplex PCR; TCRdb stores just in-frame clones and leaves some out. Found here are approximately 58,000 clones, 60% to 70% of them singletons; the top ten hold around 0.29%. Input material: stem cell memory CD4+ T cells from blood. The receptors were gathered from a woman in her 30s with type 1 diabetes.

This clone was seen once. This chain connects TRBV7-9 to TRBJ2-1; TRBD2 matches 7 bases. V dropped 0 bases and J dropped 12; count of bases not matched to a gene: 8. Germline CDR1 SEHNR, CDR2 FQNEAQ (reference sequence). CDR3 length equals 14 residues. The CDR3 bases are TGTGCCAGCAGCTTAGCCCTCCCCGGACTAGGGCAGTTCTTC. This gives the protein CASSLALPGLGQFF. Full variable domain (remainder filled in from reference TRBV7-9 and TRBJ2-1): DTGVSQNPRHKITKRGQNVTFRCDPISEHNRLYWYRQTLGQGPEFLTYFQNEAQLEKSRLLSDRFSAERPKGSFSTLEIQRTEQGDSAMYLCASSLALPGLGQFFGPGTRLTVL.

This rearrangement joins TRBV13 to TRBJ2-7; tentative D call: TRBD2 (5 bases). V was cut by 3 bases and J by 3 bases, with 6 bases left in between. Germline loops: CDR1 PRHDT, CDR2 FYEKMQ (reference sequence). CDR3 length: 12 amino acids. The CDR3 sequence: CASSFGLYEQYF. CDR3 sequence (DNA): TGTGCCAGCAGCTTCGGACTCTACGAGCAGTACTTC.

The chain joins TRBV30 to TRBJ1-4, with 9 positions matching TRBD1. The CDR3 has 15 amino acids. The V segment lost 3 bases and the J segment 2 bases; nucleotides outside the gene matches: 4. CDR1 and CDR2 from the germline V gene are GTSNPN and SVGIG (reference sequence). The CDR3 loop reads CAWRQGAVTNEKLFF. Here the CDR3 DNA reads TGTGCCTGGAGACAGGGGGCAGTCACTAATGAAAAACTGTTTTTT.

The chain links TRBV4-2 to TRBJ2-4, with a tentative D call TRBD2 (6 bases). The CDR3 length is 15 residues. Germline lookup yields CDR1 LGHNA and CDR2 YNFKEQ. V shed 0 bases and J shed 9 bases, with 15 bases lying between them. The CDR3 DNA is TGTGCCAGCAGCCAAGAGGAGGGGAGGAGGGGCATTCAGTACTTC. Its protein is CASSQEEGRRGIQYF.

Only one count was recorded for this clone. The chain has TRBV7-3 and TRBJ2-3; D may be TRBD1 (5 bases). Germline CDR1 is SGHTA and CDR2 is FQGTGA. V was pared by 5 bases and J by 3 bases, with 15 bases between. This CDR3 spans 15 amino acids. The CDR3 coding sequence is TGTGCCAGCAGCCCCAGTGCGCCAGGGACAGATACGCAGTATTTT. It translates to CASSPSAPGTDTQYF.

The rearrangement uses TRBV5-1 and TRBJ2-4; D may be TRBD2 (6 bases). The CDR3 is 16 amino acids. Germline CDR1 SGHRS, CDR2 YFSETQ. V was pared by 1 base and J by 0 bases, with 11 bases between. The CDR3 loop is CASSLTGELAKNIQYF. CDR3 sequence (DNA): TGCGCCAGCAGCTTGACGGGAGAACTAGCCAAAAACATTCAGTACTTC.

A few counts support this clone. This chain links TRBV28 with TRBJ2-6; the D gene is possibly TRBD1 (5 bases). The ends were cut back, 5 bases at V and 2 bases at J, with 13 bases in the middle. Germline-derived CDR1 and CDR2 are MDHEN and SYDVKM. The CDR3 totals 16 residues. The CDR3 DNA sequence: TGTGCCAGCAGTCCTCCAGGGTACGCTGGGGCCAACGTCCTGACTTTC. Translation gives CASSPPGYAGANVLTF.

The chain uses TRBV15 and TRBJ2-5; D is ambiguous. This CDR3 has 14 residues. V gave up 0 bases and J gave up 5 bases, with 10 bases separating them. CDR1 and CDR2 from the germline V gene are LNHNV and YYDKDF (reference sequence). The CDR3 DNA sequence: TGTGCCACCAGCAGAGATTTGGTCGGGGAGACCCAGTACTTC. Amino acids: CATSRDLVGETQYF.

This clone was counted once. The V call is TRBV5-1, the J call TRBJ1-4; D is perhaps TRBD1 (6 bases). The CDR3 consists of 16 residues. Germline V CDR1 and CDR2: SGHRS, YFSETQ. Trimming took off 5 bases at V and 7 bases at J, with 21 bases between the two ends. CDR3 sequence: CASRGWETGSSEKLFF. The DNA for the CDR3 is TGCGCCAGCAGAGGATGGGAGACAGGCTCTAGTGAAAAACTGTTTTTT.